This T cell receptor beta chain is drawn from a study of identical twins. Findings of the study overall: Memory repertoires lacked the insertion deficit that abundant cord blood beta clonotypes showed.

From the 5' RACE reads, TCRdb called clonotypes with MiXCR, one entry per CDR3 protein. The repertoire holds roughly 540,000 distinct CDR3 sequences, with around 20% as singletons. This clonotype turned up a few times. What it binds is not known. Trimming stripped 1 base from V and 6 bases from J, with 10 bases between. Looked up from germline, CDR1 is DFQATT and CDR2 is SNEGSKA (reference sequence). The CDR3 contains 13 residues. These data also formed part of another study, on T cells expressing NK-cell markers. That work contributes: With respect to HCMV, seven of the eight sequenced donors were seropositive, and one was seronegative. An anti-gamma-delta TCR antibody confined sorting to alpha-beta TCR T cells across several of the experiments.

Material: CD4+ T cells sorted from blood. The sequence came from a woman between 18 and 30 years old in good health. The chain combines TRBV20-1 with TRBJ2-1; D may correspond to TRBD1 or TRBD2 (5 bases each). In nucleotides, the CDR3 is TGCAGTGCTAGAGGACGGGACCCCAATGAGCAGTTCTTC. Residues: CSARGRDPNEQFF.